This T cell receptor (beta chain) was identified during a study of CD8+ T cells in alopecia areata. Study-level background: Severity among treated patients was scored by the percentage of scalp area affected.

Treatment: oral pan-JAK inhibitor, 5-10 mg twice daily. Extracted RNA was reverse transcribed into cDNA, the sequencing template. Some clones are missing from TCRdb's copy, which holds only in-frame ones; the method was immunoSEQ multiplex PCR. The sample has 150,000 or so clones; about three fifths are singletons. V shed 4 bases and J shed 5 bases, with 14 bases lying between them. The germline V gene has CDR1 GTSNPN and CDR2 SVGIG (reference sequence). The CDR3 has 13 amino acids. This TCR came from a human donor with alopecia areata. The chain employs TRBV30 and TRBJ2-5; D possibly uses TRBD1 or TRBD2 (6 bases each). The sample was CD4+ T cells sorted from blood, taken at week 4, from a patient treated with tofacitinib. CDR3 amino acids: CAWNRQGRETQYF. The CDR3 DNA reads as TGTGCCTGGAATAGGCAGGGGAGGGAGACCCAGTACTTC.